This T cell receptor (beta chain) was documented in a study of cytomegalovirus exposure and HLA in healthy donors. CDR3 length: 13 amino acids. The germline V gene encodes CDR1 WNHNN and CDR2 SYGVQD (reference sequence). The germline V and J ends were trimmed by 2 bases and 5 bases, with 9 bases remaining between them. General study points: Researchers catalogued about 150 TCR beta chains as cytomegalovirus-associated.

Clones were sequenced by immunoSEQ multiplex PCR, and TCRdb holds only the in-frame ones, with some missing. This table holds 90,000 or so clones, around 96% found once. Concerning this clone itself: Its antigen is still unknown.

Input material: PBMCs. This chain joins TRBV10-1 and TRBJ2-5; D unclear. This receptor was obtained from a man aged 18 to 29 in good health and CMV-seronegative. The CDR3 is CASSEPSRETQYF. The DNA for the CDR3 is TGCGCCAGCAGTGAGCCAAGCCGGGAGACCCAGTACTTC.